The present entry profiles one T cell receptor (beta chain) with its context. This CDR3 spans 12 amino acids. In germline, CDR1 is SNHLY, CDR2 FYNNEI. Trimming pared 4 bases from V and 7 bases from J, leaving 10 bases between. The data derive from a study of blood T cell repertoires in COVID-19. Libraries were prepared by immunoSEQ multiplex PCR; TCRdb keeps only in-frame clonotypes and omits some of them. Of 65,000 to 90,000 clones in the sample, around 88% were seen once. Sequencing was carried out using peripheral blood. The clonotype comes from a man at least 80 years old with COVID-19, enrolled during active disease. The chain is built from TRBV2 and TRBJ1-2; D not resolved. The CDR3 loop is CASSVTAGGYTF. The DNA of the CDR3 is TGTGCCAGCAGTGTGACTGCCGGTGGCTACACCTTC.